Below, 22 T cell receptor beta chains from the same sample are listed, as sequenced in a study of blood T cell repertoires in COVID-19. Assay: immunoSEQ multiplex PCR; the TCRdb copy retains only in-frame clones and omits some. This sample yields 31,000 or so clones, of which 85% to 90% are seen a single time; approximately 30% belongs to the top ten. Sequencing was performed on peripheral blood. The receptors shown here come from a man older than 75 with acute or convalescent COVID-19.

The chain employs TRBV2 and TRBJ2-1; TRBD1 agrees at 7 bases. J was trimmed by 3 bases and V by 3 bases; bases with no gene match: 5. The CDR3 sequence is 15 residues long. Germline CDR1 and CDR2: SNHLY and FYNNEI. Here the CDR3 reads CASSDVQGFYNEQFF. For the CDR3, the DNA is TGTGCCAGCAGTGACGTACAGGGGTTCTACAATGAGCAGTTCTTC.

The chain combines TRBV5-6 with TRBJ1-4; TRBD1 is a possible D gene (5 bases). Between the trimmed V and J ends, which lost 1 base and 5 bases, there was a span of 18 bases. Germline lookup yields CDR1 SGHDT and CDR2 YYEEEE. The CDR3 is 17 amino acids. The CDR3 DNA follows: TGTGCCAGCAGCTTGTTCCCCCCCGGGACTGGGAATGAAAAACTGTTTTTT. This gives the protein CASSLFPPGTGNEKLFF.

The rearrangement joins TRBV11-3 to TRBJ1-1; D is perhaps TRBD1 (5 bases). Between the trimmed V and J ends, which lost 5 bases and 4 bases, there was a span of 14 bases. Germline V gene lookup returns CDR1 SGHNT and CDR2 YENEEA. CDR3 size: 14 residues. CDR3 bases: TGTGCCAGCAGCCCCAGGGAGGAGGCCACTGAAGCTTTCTTT. Translation gives CASSPREEATEAFF.

The J gene is TRBJ1-1, the V gene TRBV5-1; maybe TRBD1 (5 bases). V was shortened by 3 bases and J by 3 bases, with 9 bases between the two germline ends. CDR3 length equals 13 residues. Germline CDR1 reads SGHRS; CDR2 reads YFSETQ. CDR3 amino acids: CASSSRVDTEAFF. Here the CDR3 DNA reads TGCGCCAGCAGCTCCAGGGTTGACACTGAAGCTTTCTTT.

The J gene is TRBJ2-5, the V gene TRBV3-1 (or the pseudogene TRBV3-2); D gene ambiguous. Trimming took off 2 bases at V and 1 base at J, with 2 bases between the two ends. Looked up from germline, CDR1 is LGHDT and CDR2 is YNNKEL (reference sequence). This CDR3 contains 12 residues. CDR3 nucleotide sequence: TGTGCCAGCAGCCAACTCCAAGAGACCCAGTACTTC. This gives the protein CASSQLQETQYF.

This clone was seen a single time. The chain recombines TRBV27 with TRBJ2-5, with TRBD1 matching 7 bases. The CDR3 is 16 amino acids. Germline assignment: CDR1 MNHEY and CDR2 SMNVEV (reference sequence). V trimming: 6 bases; J trimming: 0 bases; junction bases outside the gene matches: 10. The CDR3 bases are TGTGCCAGCAGCCGCGGTTGGGGACAGTACCAAGAGACCCAGTACTTC. Translating gives CASSRGWGQYQETQYF.

This chain uses TRBV18 with TRBJ1-6, with 8 bases lining up with TRBD1. J was trimmed by 10 bases and V by 5 bases; bases with no gene match: 7. The CDR3 covers 14 residues. Germline values: CDR1 KGHSH, CDR2 LQKENI. CDR3 bases: TGTGCCAGCTCAAAAGACAGGGGTGACTCACCCCTCCACTTT. It codes for CASSKDRGDSPLHF.

By sample fraction, this clone is medium-sized. The chain combines TRBV27 with TRBJ1-1, with D uncertain. The length of the CDR3 is 15 residues. V lost 0 bases and J 5 bases, leaving 13 bases between the germline ends. Germline V CDR1 and CDR2: MNHEY, SMNVEV (reference sequence). As DNA, the CDR3 is TGTGCCAGCAGTTTATCCTGGACTTTAGGTACTGAAGCTTTCTTT. Its translation: CASSLSWTLGTEAFF.

The chain is built from TRBV30 and TRBJ1-3, with D hard to call. Germline CDR1 is GTSNPN and CDR2 is SVGIG (reference sequence). The CDR3 has 13 residues. V lost 1 base and J lost 2, with 6 bases in between. In DNA, the CDR3 is TGTGCCTGGAGTGAGACAACTGGAAACACCATATATTTT. Its protein is CAWSETTGNTIYF. Using reference TRBV30 and TRBJ1-3 for the parts outside the CDR3, the full variable domain is SQTIHQWPATLVQPVGSPLSLECTVEGTSNPNLYWYRQAAGRGLQLLFYSVGIGQISSEVPQNLSASRPQDRQFILSSKKLLLSDSGFYLCAWSETTGNTIYFGEGSWLTVV.

This clone was seen a single time. V usage is TRBV6-1 and J usage is TRBJ1-1; 8 bases agree with TRBD1. The germline gives CDR1 MNHNS, CDR2 SASEGT. This CDR3 is built from 18 residues. V shed 0 bases and J 3 bases; nucleotides not matched to a gene: 12. This CDR3 is CASSEAWTGRGGDTEAFF. The CDR3, as DNA: TGTGCCAGCAGTGAAGCCTGGACAGGGCGCGGGGGGGACACTGAAGCTTTCTTT.

The rearrangement joins TRBV19 to TRBJ1-1; D gene ambiguous. Trimming shortened V by 5 bases and J by 0 bases, and 10 bases separated the two germline ends. The CDR3 totals 14 residues. Germline V gives CDR1 LNHDA, CDR2 SQIVND (reference sequence). CDR3 in amino acids: CASSWTKLNTEAFF. The CDR3 coding sequence is TGTGCCAGTAGTTGGACTAAACTGAACACTGAAGCTTTCTTT.

This clone appeared once. The CDR3, as DNA: TGTGCCAGCAGCGAGGCTTCCGGTACGCAGTATTTT. The encoded protein is CASSEASGTQYF. The chain has TRBV2 and TRBJ2-3; D ambiguous. Germline V gives CDR1 SNHLY, CDR2 FYNNEI. This CDR3 is built from 12 residues. V lost 6 bases to trimming and J lost 8 bases, with 12 bases between them. The whole variable domain, filled in from reference TRBV2 and TRBJ2-3, reads EPEVTQTPSHQVTQMGQEVILRCVPISNHLYFYWYRQILGQKVEFLVSFYNNEISEKSEIFDDQFSVERPDGSNFTLKIRSTKLEDSAMYFCASSEASGTQYFGPGTRLTVL.

The rearrangement joins TRBV11-2 to TRBJ2-1, with 9 bases lining up with TRBD2. Looked up from germline, CDR1 is SGHAT and CDR2 is FQNNGV. The V segment lost 5 bases and the J segment 2 bases; nucleotides outside the gene matches: 4. The CDR3 contains 15 residues. In nucleotides, the CDR3 is TGTGCCAGCAGCCCGACTAGCGGCGCCTACAATGAGCAGTTCTTC. Encoded protein: CASSPTSGAYNEQFF.

This chain links TRBV6-5 with TRBJ1-2; unclear D gene. CDR3 length equals 11 residues. V lost 7 bases and J lost 10, with 13 bases in between. Per the germline V gene, CDR1 is MNHEY and CDR2 is SVGAGI. CDR3 DNA: TGTGCCAGCACCGGAGACTCCAACTACACCTTC. Translating it yields CASTGDSNYTF.

The V and J genes are TRBV12-3 or TRBV12-4 and TRBJ1-2; 10 nucleotides line up with TRBD1. The CDR3 consists of 13 residues. With 5 bases clipped from V and 6 bases from J, the junction kept 3 bases outside the gene matches. The CDR3 loop is CASSRTGGDGYTF. In nucleotides, the CDR3 is TGTGCCAGCAGTCGGACAGGGGGAGATGGCTACACCTTC.

V gene TRBV18 combines with J gene TRBJ2-1, with 14 bases that match TRBD2. V was pared by 3 bases and J by 7 bases, with 5 bases of the junction left unmatched. The CDR3 extends over 16 amino acids. Germline assignment: CDR1 KGHSH and CDR2 LQKENI. The DNA for the CDR3 is TGTGCCAGCTCACCGCGACTAGCGGGAGGGAAGAATGAGCAGTTCTTC. It codes for CASSPRLAGGKNEQFF.

CDR3 residues: CASTGTGLAGTDTQYF. Written as DNA, the CDR3 is TGTGCCAGCACTGGAACGGGACTAGCTGGCACAGATACGCAGTATTTT. The rearrangement joins TRBV28 to TRBJ2-3; 9 nucleotides agree with TRBD2. The J segment lost 1 base and the V segment lost 7 bases, leaving 9 bases of the junction unmatched. This CDR3 region has 16 residues. Per the germline V gene, CDR1 is MDHEN and CDR2 is SYDVKM.

Worth noting for this clone: A junction end diverges from the germline sequence, so it may reflect a read error. CDR3 protein: CASSEPSLEDTQYF. The CDR3 bases are TGCGCCAGCAGCGAGCCCTCCCTCGAAGATACCCAGTACTTC. The chain is built from TRBV5-1 and TRBJ2-5; D gene unclear. There are 14 residues in the CDR3. Germline assignment: CDR1 SGHRS and CDR2 YFSETQ.

The chain employs TRBV27 and TRBJ2-7; TRBD1 matches 9 bases. From germline, CDR1 is MNHEY and CDR2 SMNVEV (reference sequence). This CDR3 spans 15 amino acids. Losses at the gene ends were 5 bases for V and 2 bases for J; bases not matched to a gene: 7. CDR3 nucleotides: TGTGCCAGCAGTCACAAGGGACAGGGAACCTACGAGCAGTACTTC. Its translation: CASSHKGQGTYEQYF.

This chain links TRBV6-4 with TRBJ2-3, with 8 bases fitting TRBD1. Trimming removed 5 bases from V and 0 bases from J; junction bases left unmatched: 4. This CDR3 is 15 amino acids long. Germline assignment: CDR1 MRHNA and CDR2 SNTAGT. The CDR3 nucleotides are TGTGCCAGCAGTCTGGACAGGGAGAGCACAGATACGCAGTATTTT. As protein: CASSLDRESTDTQYF.

This rearrangement joins TRBV27 to TRBJ2-7; D may be TRBD1 (6 bases). CDR3 length: 14 amino acids. Deletions cut 6 bases from V and 0 bases from J, with 12 bases between. Germline assignment: CDR1 MNHEY and CDR2 SMNVEV (reference sequence). For the CDR3, the DNA is TGTGCCAGCAGCCGGGACAAAGGCTCCTACGAGCAGTACTTC. Translated, it gives CASSRDKGSYEQYF.

V gene TRBV7-9 combines with J gene TRBJ2-3, with D maybe TRBD2 (6 bases). The V end lost 5 bases, the J end lost 4 bases, and 22 bases lay between the germline ends. Germline CDR1 reads SEHNR; CDR2 reads FQNEAQ (reference sequence). This CDR3 comprises 17 residues. CDR3 DNA: TGTGCCAGCAGCCCCCGTTCGAGCGGGTCGATCCCAGATACGCAGTATTTT. It translates to CASSPRSSGSIPDTQYF.